The 32 T cell receptor beta chains in this list originate from one sample, sequenced in a study of CD8+ T cells in alopecia areata. Extraction and reverse transcription of RNA yielded cDNA as the sequencing template. TCRdb's copy holds only in-frame clones and misses some; the assay was immunoSEQ multiplex PCR. Among roughly 150,000 clones listed, about 89% were seen once. Source: CD8+ T cells sorted from blood, taken at week 0. These receptors all stem from a human donor with alopecia areata.

This clone has just a few counts. The V call is TRBV9, the J call TRBJ2-1; 11 positions match TRBD2. The V and J ends lost 4 bases and 4 bases, in that order; junction bases with no gene match: 13. CDR3 length: 18 residues. The germline CDR1 and CDR2 sequences are SGDLS and YYNGEE. CDR3 in amino acids: CASSPGTSGGGPYNEQFF. In DNA, the CDR3 is TGTGCCAGCAGCCCCGGGACTAGCGGAGGGGGGCCTTACAATGAGCAGTTCTTC.

V and J are TRBV7-6 and TRBJ2-3, with no clear D. Germline assignment: CDR1 SGHVS and CDR2 FNYEAQ. Between the trimmed V and J ends, which lost 5 bases and 3 bases, there was a span of 9 bases. This CDR3 contains 13 residues. DNA for the CDR3: TGTGCCAGCAGCGCCTTCGTGACAGATACGCAGTATTTT. It translates to CASSAFVTDTQYF.

The rearrangement joins TRBV29-1 to TRBJ2-1; tentatively, D is TRBD2 (5 bases). The V gene lost 3 bases and the J gene lost 1 base, with 10 bases spanning the gap. CDR1 and CDR2 (germline): SQVTM, ANQGSEA. The CDR3 length is 14 residues. The CDR3 region has the DNA TGCAGCGTTGAGAGGGCGCCGTCCTACAATGAGCAGTTCTTC. Its translation is CSVERAPSYNEQFF.

The chain carries TRBV7-6 and TRBJ2-5; 9 bases map to TRBD1. CDR1 SGHVS and CDR2 FNYEAQ come from the germline V gene. This CDR3 comprises 15 residues. With 1 base clipped from V and 5 bases from J, the junction kept 5 bases outside the gene matches. The DNA for the CDR3 is TGTGCCAGCAGCTTAGAGGGGACAGGGTTGGAGACCCAGTACTTC. Encoded protein: CASSLEGTGLETQYF.

The genes are TRBV5-4 and TRBJ1-1; D might be TRBD1 (5 bases). V was shortened by 4 bases and J by 5 bases, with 12 bases between the two germline ends. CDR3 length: 13 residues. CDR1 SGHNT and CDR2 YYREEE come from the germline V gene (reference sequence). The chain's CDR3 is CASSGRGGTEAFF. CDR3 sequence (DNA): TGTGCCAGCAGCGGCCGGGGGGGGACTGAAGCTTTCTTT.

The CDR3 DNA reads TGTGCCAGCAGTCCCGGACAGTACAATGAGCAGTTCTTC. It codes for CASSPGQYNEQFF. The rearrangement joins TRBV6-5 to TRBJ2-1; possible D gene TRBD1, 6 bases. Germline assignment: CDR1 MNHEY and CDR2 SVGAGI. The CDR3 is 13 residues long. V was shortened by 5 bases and J by 4 bases, with 9 bases between the two germline ends.

This chain links TRBV6-6 with TRBJ2-7; 7 bases align to TRBD2. J lost 4 bases, V lost 4 bases, and 7 bases had no gene match. The length of the CDR3 is 14 residues. Germline V gives CDR1 MNHNY, CDR2 SVGAGI (reference sequence). CDR3 sequence reads: CASSLGGELYEQYF. The CDR3 nucleotides read TGTGCCAGCAGTTTGGGGGGGGAGCTGTACGAGCAGTACTTC.

This sequence joins TRBV7-2 and TRBJ2-1; TRBD2 aligns across 9 bases. The V gene end was trimmed by 4 bases and the J gene end by 4 bases; junction bases not matched to a gene: 2. Germline-derived CDR1 and CDR2 are SGHTA and FQGNSA. The CDR3 contains 14 residues. The CDR3: CASSWTSEYNEQFF. The CDR3 bases are TGTGCCAGCAGCTGGACTAGCGAGTACAATGAGCAGTTCTTC.

This chain links TRBV29-1 with TRBJ1-2; D is undetermined. CDR3 length: 14 amino acids. Trimming left V 6 bases short and J 0 bases short, with 14 bases between. The germline V gene has CDR1 SQVTM and CDR2 ANQGSEA. The chain's CDR3 is CSVDQASSNYGYTF. The CDR3 coding sequence is TGCAGCGTGGATCAGGCGAGCTCTAACTATGGCTACACCTTC. Using reference TRBV29-1 and TRBJ1-2 for the parts outside the CDR3, the full variable domain is SAVISQKPSRDICQRGTSLTIQCQVDSQVTMMFWYRQQPGQSLTLIATANQGSEATYESGFVIDKFPISRPNLTFSTLTVSNMSPEDSSIYLCSVDQASSNYGYTFGSGTRLTVV.

This chain links TRBV19 with TRBJ1-4, with 7 nucleotides matching TRBD1. There are 15 residues in the CDR3. The V gene's germline CDR1 is LNHDA and CDR2 SQIVND (reference sequence). Germline trimming cut 4 bases from V and 6 bases from J; bases unmatched to any gene: 8. CDR3 sequence: CASSNRRGRHEKLFF. The CDR3, as DNA: TGTGCCAGTAGTAACCGGAGGGGGCGTCATGAAAAACTGTTTTTT.

V gene TRBV19 combines with J gene TRBJ2-7; TRBD1 matches 8 bases. The CDR3 runs to 15 residues. Germline trimming cut 4 bases from V and 2 bases from J; bases unmatched to any gene: 7. Germline V gene sequence: CDR1 LNHDA, CDR2 SQIVND (reference sequence). The CDR3: CASSTPGTGPYEQYF. CDR3 nucleotides: TGTGCCAGTAGTACCCCTGGGACAGGACCCTACGAGCAGTACTTC.

This clone is classed as medium-sized. The sample contains more than one DNA sequence encoding this CDR3. The rearrangement links TRBV6-6 to TRBJ2-3; D is unclear. The V end lost 4 bases, the J end lost 5 bases, and 4 bases lay between the germline ends. The CDR3 has 11 residues. Germline CDR1 and CDR2: MNHNY and SVGAGI (reference sequence). Written as DNA, the CDR3 is TGTGCCAGCAGTTCCGGAGATACGCAGTATTTT. This encodes CASSSGDTQYF.

The chain has TRBV29-1 and TRBJ2-3; the D gene is possibly TRBD2 (5 bases). V lost 8 bases and J 2 bases, leaving 17 bases between the germline ends. The CDR3 has 14 residues. Germline V gene data show CDR1 as SQVTM and CDR2 as ANQGSEA. The CDR3, as DNA: TGCAGCACATGGAGGACGCCCGTCACAGATACGCAGTATTTT. Protein sequence: CSTWRTPVTDTQYF.

This clone was recorded a few times. The rearrangement uses TRBV11-2 and TRBJ2-7, with D uncertain. Looked up from germline, CDR1 is SGHAT and CDR2 is FQNNGV. The ends were cut back, 0 bases at V and 0 bases at J, with 18 bases in the middle. There are 18 residues in the CDR3. Here the CDR3 DNA reads TGTGCCAGCAGCTTAGAGTTAGGCCTCTGGAGTTACTCCTACGAGCAGTACTTC. Protein product: CASSLELGLWSYSYEQYF.

V and J are TRBV4-1 and TRBJ2-1; D uncertain. The CDR3 runs to 17 residues. The ends were cut back, 4 bases at V and 0 bases at J, with 16 bases in the middle. CDR1 is MGHRA and CDR2 is YSYEKL in the germline V gene. The DNA of the CDR3 is TGCGCCAGCAGCCCAAGTGATGGCAGATTCTCCTACAATGAGCAGTTCTTC. This gives the protein CASSPSDGRFSYNEQFF.

The rearrangement uses TRBV9 and TRBJ1-1; D is ambiguous. CDR3 size: 11 residues. V was pared by 5 bases and J by 2 bases, with 4 bases between. Germline CDR1 is SGDLS and CDR2 is YYNGEE. The CDR3 region has the DNA TGTGCCAGCAGGCCCAACACTGAAGCTTTCTTT. Amino acid sequence: CASRPNTEAFF.

This clone was recorded only once. The chain carries TRBV7-9 and TRBJ1-2; TRBD1 might be the D (6 bases). This CDR3 spans 12 amino acids. Trimming removed 10 bases at V and 6 bases at J, with 15 bases between. The germline gives CDR1 SEHNR, CDR2 FQNEAQ (reference sequence). CDR3: CATEPRGDGYTF. DNA of the CDR3: TGTGCCACGGAACCCAGGGGCGATGGCTACACCTTC.

The V gene is TRBV29-1, the J gene TRBJ2-2; 8 nucleotides align to TRBD1. The V segment lost 3 bases and the J segment 2 bases; nucleotides outside the gene matches: 8. This CDR3 is built from 16 residues. CDR1 SQVTM and CDR2 ANQGSEA come from the germline V gene. This chain's CDR3 is CSVEGDRGENTGELFF. For the CDR3, the DNA is TGCAGCGTTGAGGGAGACAGGGGTGAAAACACCGGGGAGCTGTTTTTT.

Concerning this clone: This specimen includes other DNA sequences encoding the same CDR3. This rearrangement joins TRBV7-9 to TRBJ2-7; D gene uncertain. Trimming pared 3 bases from V and 0 bases from J, leaving 6 bases between. Germline CDR1 and CDR2: SEHNR and FQNEAQ (reference sequence). The CDR3 is 13 residues long. The CDR3 reads CASSLGRSYEQYF. In DNA, the CDR3 is TGTGCCAGCAGCTTGGGCCGCTCCTACGAGCAGTACTTC.

The chain recombines TRBV11-3 with TRBJ2-1; either TRBD1 or TRBD2 may fit D (5 bases each). Trimming took 3 bases from V and 0 from J, leaving 12 bases between them. Germline CDR1 and CDR2: SGHNT and YENEEA. This CDR3 region has 16 residues. CDR3 coding DNA: TGTGCCAGCAGCTTGGGGGACCGGAGCTCCTACAATGAGCAGTTCTTC. It codes for CASSLGDRSSYNEQFF.

The table lists this clone with a few counts. The genes are TRBV5-6 and TRBJ2-1; D remains ambiguous. The CDR3 is made up of 12 amino acids. Germline-derived CDR1 and CDR2 are SGHDT and YYEEEE. The V gene lost 0 bases and the J gene lost 13 bases, with 11 bases spanning the gap. The CDR3 sequence is CASSLVGAAQFF. DNA for the CDR3: TGTGCCAGCAGCTTGGTCGGAGCCGCTCAGTTCTTC.

This sequence joins TRBV6-1 and TRBJ2-2, with a tentative D call TRBD2 (6 bases). CDR1 and CDR2 (germline): MNHNS, SASEGT. The CDR3 extends over 13 amino acids. V was trimmed by 7 bases and J by 5 bases, leaving 11 bases between them. CDR3 DNA: TGTGCCAGCATCCGGGGGTATACCGGGGAGCTGTTTTTT. Translating it yields CASIRGYTGELFF.

V is TRBV5-6 and J is TRBJ2-3; 10 positions match TRBD2. This CDR3 is built from 17 residues. CDR1 SGHDT and CDR2 YYEEEE come from the germline V gene. Losses at the gene ends were 4 bases for V and 3 bases for J; bases not matched to a gene: 11. This CDR3 is CASSRAGTSERTDTQYF. CDR3 nucleotides: TGTGCCAGCAGCAGAGCCGGGACTAGCGAGCGAACAGATACGCAGTATTTT.

The V call is TRBV19, the J call TRBJ2-7; 10 positions agree with TRBD2. Germline CDR1 is LNHDA and CDR2 is SQIVND (reference sequence). Losses at the gene ends were 5 bases for V and 3 bases for J; bases not matched to a gene: 7. This CDR3 has 15 residues. CDR3 in amino acids: CASSVGLAPHYEQYF. CDR3 bases: TGTGCCAGTAGTGTGGGACTAGCGCCACACTACGAGCAGTACTTC.

This clone was seen a handful of times. The chain employs TRBV11-2 and TRBJ2-2, with TRBD1 as a possible D gene (5 bases). The V and J ends lost 5 bases and 7 bases respectively, with 11 bases between them. Germline CDR1 SGHAT, CDR2 FQNNGV. The CDR3 is made up of 13 amino acids. CDR3 protein: CASSPDTGGELFF. The CDR3 DNA follows: TGTGCCAGCAGCCCGGACACCGGCGGGGAGCTGTTTTTT.

The V gene is TRBV4-1, the J gene TRBJ2-5; tentative D call: TRBD2 (5 bases). Matching the DNA end better, TRBJ2-7 makes the J call doubtful. The length of the CDR3 is 14 residues. Germline values: CDR1 MGHRA, CDR2 YSYEKL. As DNA, the CDR3 is TGCGCCAGCAGCCAAGTAGGCGGACTCTACGAGCAGTACTTC. Translation gives CASSQVGGLYEQYF.

The chain links TRBV30 to TRBJ2-5; D is possibly TRBD2 (5 bases). CDR1 GTSNPN and CDR2 SVGIG come from the germline V gene (reference sequence). V was pared by 1 base and J by 5 bases, with 11 bases between. This CDR3 comprises 13 residues. The DNA of the CDR3 is TGTGCCTGGAGTGACACGGGGTTGGAGACCCAGTACTTC. Its protein is CAWSDTGLETQYF.

This rearrangement joins TRBV29-1 to TRBJ2-7; D not certain. Deletions cut 7 bases from V and 1 base from J, with 11 bases between. The CDR3 covers 12 residues. Germline values: CDR1 SQVTM, CDR2 ANQGSEA. The CDR3 region is CSGIWESYEQYF. The CDR3 DNA sequence: TGCAGCGGGATCTGGGAATCCTACGAGCAGTACTTC.

V gene TRBV5-1 combines with J gene TRBJ2-1; D not certain. There are 14 residues in the CDR3. The V gene lost 0 bases and the J gene lost 4 bases, with 8 bases spanning the gap. The V gene's germline CDR1 is SGHRS and CDR2 YFSETQ. The CDR3 loop is CASSLGLGYNEQFF. The DNA of the CDR3 is TGCGCCAGCAGCTTGGGGTTAGGGTACAATGAGCAGTTCTTC. Drawing the rest from reference TRBV5-1 and TRBJ2-1, the complete variable domain is KAGVTQTPRYLIKTRGQQVTLSCSPISGHRSVSWYQQTPGQGLQFLFEYFSETQRNKGNFPGRFSGRQFSNSRSEMNVSTLELGDSALYLCASSLGLGYNEQFFGPGTRLTVL.

The genes are TRBV19 and TRBJ2-7; no reliable D call. This CDR3 spans 12 amino acids. V was trimmed by 3 bases and J by 3 bases, leaving 6 bases between them. Germline-derived CDR1 and CDR2 are LNHDA and SQIVND (reference sequence). This CDR3 is CASSMGGYEQYF. CDR3 nucleotide sequence: TGTGCCAGTAGTATGGGCGGCTACGAGCAGTACTTC. The entire variable domain, with the rest obtained from reference TRBV19 and TRBJ2-7, is as follows: DGGITQSPKYLFRKEGQNVTLSCEQNLNHDAMYWYRQDPGQGLRLIYYSQIVNDFQKGDIAEGYSVSREKKESFPLTVTSAQKNPTAFYLCASSMGGYEQYFGPGTRLTVT.

This clone was recorded once. This chain uses TRBV29-1 with TRBJ2-7, with 7 positions matching TRBD1. Germline V CDR1 and CDR2: SQVTM, ANQGSEA. CDR3 size: 13 residues. V was pared by 5 bases and J by 1 base, with 5 bases of the junction left unmatched. In DNA form, the CDR3 reads TGCAGCGTTAGGAACAGGGGTTCCTACGAGCAGTACTTC. Its protein product is CSVRNRGSYEQYF.

The CDR3 here is CASSINGGNSPLHF. In DNA, the CDR3 is TGTGCCAGCAGTATCAACGGGGGGAATTCACCCCTCCACTTT. The chain recombines TRBV27 with TRBJ1-6, with D perhaps TRBD1 (5 bases). CDR3 length equals 14 residues. Deletions cut 5 bases from V and 7 bases from J, with 12 bases between. Germline V gene lookup returns CDR1 MNHEY and CDR2 SMNVEV (reference sequence).